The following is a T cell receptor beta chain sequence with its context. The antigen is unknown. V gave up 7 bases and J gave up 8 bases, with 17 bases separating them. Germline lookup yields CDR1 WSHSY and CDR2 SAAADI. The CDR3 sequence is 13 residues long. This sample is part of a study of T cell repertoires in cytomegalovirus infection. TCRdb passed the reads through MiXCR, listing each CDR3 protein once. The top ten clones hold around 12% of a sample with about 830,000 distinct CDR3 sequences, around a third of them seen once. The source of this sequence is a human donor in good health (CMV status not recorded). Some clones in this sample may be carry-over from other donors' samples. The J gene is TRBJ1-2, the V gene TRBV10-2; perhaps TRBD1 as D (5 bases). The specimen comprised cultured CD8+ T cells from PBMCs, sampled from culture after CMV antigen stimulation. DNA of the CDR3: TGCGCCAGCACCGAATGGCAGGGTGAAGGCTACACCTTC. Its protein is CASTEWQGEGYTF.